A single sample is the source of the 9 T cell receptor beta chains below, sequenced in a study of blood T cell repertoires in COVID-19. Some clones are missing from TCRdb's copy, which holds only in-frame ones; the method was immunoSEQ multiplex PCR. The sample contains under 300,000 clones, around 87% of which appear only once. Sequenced sample: PBMCs or T cells enriched from blood (not recorded which). These receptors all come from a woman in her 30s with acute COVID-19.

V gene TRBV9 combines with J gene TRBJ2-2; possibly TRBD2 for D (6 bases). The germline V gene has CDR1 SGDLS and CDR2 YYNGEE. Deletions cut 0 bases from V and 1 base from J, with 13 bases between. This CDR3 is built from 17 residues. The CDR3 nucleotides are TGTGCCAGCAGCGTAGGTGGTCTAGCGAGGAACACCGGGGAGCTGTTTTTT. This translates into CASSVGGLARNTGELFF.

V gene TRBV6-5 combines with J gene TRBJ1-2, with 10 nucleotides matching TRBD1. The germline CDR1 and CDR2 sequences are MNHEY and SVGAGI. The CDR3 contains 13 residues. V lost 10 bases to trimming and J lost 8 bases; unmatched junction nucleotides: 10. The CDR3 spells CATYRQGAYGYTF. CDR3 DNA sequence: TGTGCCACTTACAGACAGGGGGCGTACGGCTACACCTTC.

CDR3 coding DNA: TGTGCCAGTAGTAAGACAGGGTTGGAACATTCCGGGGAGCTGTTTTTT. As protein: CASSKTGLEHSGELFF. The rearrangement joins TRBV19 to TRBJ2-2, with 7 bases matching TRBD1. The germline gives CDR1 LNHDA, CDR2 SQIVND (reference sequence). The CDR3 has 16 amino acids. J lost 6 bases, V lost 4 bases, and 11 bases had no gene match. Looking up the rest from reference TRBV19 and TRBJ2-2 gives the full variable domain: DGGITQSPKYLFRKEGQNVTLSCEQNLNHDAMYWYRQDPGQGLRLIYYSQIVNDFQKGDIAEGYSVSREKKESFPLTVTSAQKNPTAFYLCASSKTGLEHSGELFFGEGSRLTVL.

The CDR3 sequence: CSVGGLWPGDEQYF. The CDR3 nucleotides read TGCAGCGTTGGGGGGCTATGGCCAGGTGACGAGCAGTACTTC. The rearrangement joins TRBV29-1 to TRBJ2-7; tentative D call: TRBD1 (6 bases). CDR3 length: 14 amino acids. Germline V gene lookup returns CDR1 SQVTM and CDR2 ANQGSEA. The germline V and J ends were trimmed by 4 bases and 5 bases, with 18 bases remaining between them.

The rearrangement links TRBV29-1 to TRBJ2-7, with 12 positions matching TRBD2. The CDR3 length is 17 residues. Unmatched junction bases numbered 11, after V lost 1 base and J lost 4 bases. CDR1 SQVTM and CDR2 ANQGSEA come from the germline V gene. Here the CDR3 reads CSVEGGGLAGGTYEQYF. CDR3 bases: TGCAGCGTTGAAGGGGGAGGGCTAGCGGGAGGGACGTACGAGCAGTACTTC.

The V gene is TRBV6-5, the J gene TRBJ1-4, with D perhaps TRBD1 (5 bases). The CDR3 totals 15 residues. The V and J ends lost 6 bases and 6 bases respectively, with 17 bases between them. Germline V gives CDR1 MNHEY, CDR2 SVGAGI. The CDR3 is CASSVLGGSYEKLFF. Written as DNA, the CDR3 is TGTGCCAGCAGCGTCTTGGGGGGGTCATATGAAAAACTGTTTTTT.

This chain joins TRBV18 and TRBJ2-4, with D possibly being TRBD1 (6 bases). V shed 3 bases and J shed 11 bases, with 11 bases lying between them. The CDR3 totals 12 residues. The germline CDR1 and CDR2 sequences are KGHSH and LQKENI. The CDR3 sequence is CASSPDRTLQYF. The CDR3 nucleotides are TGTGCCAGCTCACCCGACAGGACCCTTCAGTACTTC. Supplemented by reference TRBV18 and TRBJ2-4, the full variable domain reads NAGVMQNPRHLVRRRGQEARLRCSPMKGHSHVYWYRQLPEEGLKFMVYLQKENIIDESGMPKERFSAEFPKEGPSILRIQQVVRGDSAAYFCASSPDRTLQYFGAGTRLSVL.

This chain links TRBV27 with TRBJ2-5; 11 bases are shared with TRBD2. The junction had 9 bases not matched to a gene; V was cut back by 7 bases and J by 5 bases. CDR1 and CDR2 from the germline V gene are MNHEY and SMNVEV (reference sequence). The length of the CDR3 is 15 residues. The CDR3 loop reads CASKPGLAAFETQYF. CDR3 DNA sequence: TGTGCCAGCAAGCCGGGACTAGCGGCTTTCGAGACCCAGTACTTC.

The chain joins TRBV28 to TRBJ1-4; 7 positions match TRBD1. The V and J ends lost 5 bases and 3 bases, in that order; junction bases with no gene match: 9. Per germline, CDR1 MDHEN and CDR2 SYDVKM. The length of the CDR3 is 16 residues. DNA for the CDR3: TGTGCCAGCAGTCTCCGCACGACAGGGTCTAATGAAAAACTGTTTTTT. Translating it yields CASSLRTTGSNEKLFF. The full variable domain, completed using reference TRBV28 and TRBJ1-4, is DVKVTQSSRYLVKRTGEKVFLECVQDMDHENMFWYRQDPGLGLRLIYFSYDVKMKEKGDIPEGYSVSREKKERFSLILESASTNQTSMYLCASSLRTTGSNEKLFFGSGTQLSVL.